This TCR beta chain was identified during a study of identical twins. Germline CDR1 is SGHKS and CDR2 is YYEKEE (reference sequence). The CDR3 runs to 14 residues. V lost 2 bases and J lost 1, with 10 bases in between. General study findings and limits: Models underestimated out-of-frame TCR alpha sharing in monozygotic twins. Within cord blood, abundant beta clonotypes carried fewer insertions, but memory repertoires showed no such trend.

Carrying unique molecular identifiers, the cDNA also gained a universal primer site through template switching. TCRdb re-called the 5' RACE reads with MiXCR, one entry per CDR3 protein. The repertoire holds a few hundred thousand distinct CDR3 sequences, with around 8% as singletons. This clonotype occurred a few times. Its antigen is not known. This may come from a read error, since a much larger clone is one base off. The sample was also linked to a second study, of yellow fever vaccine responses in identical twins.

This receptor was identified in a woman between 18 and 29 years old in good health. The V gene is TRBV5-5, the J gene TRBJ2-7; TRBD1 might be the D (6 bases). Material: CD8+ T cells sorted from blood. The chain's CDR3 is CASSLDRRSYEQYF. The CDR3 region has the DNA TGTGCCAGCAGCTTAGACAGGAGATCCTACGAGCAGTACTTC.